The clone carrying this T cell receptor beta chain was picked up many times. Its antigen is not known. This record belongs to a study of T-cell reconstitution after alpha-beta-depleted transplantation in children. As it was prepared, the TCRbeta library received unique molecular identifiers. TCRdb processed the PCR reads anew with MiXCR; each CDR3 protein has one entry. The data contain about 200,000 distinct CDR3 sequences, approximately 6.3% of them singletons. Study-level findings and limits: The main origin of T-cell counts and diversity one year after transplant was newly produced T cells.

This CDR3 contains 13 residues. Trimming took off 3 bases at V and 3 bases at J, with 8 bases between the two ends. The V and J genes are TRBV12-3 or TRBV12-4 and TRBJ1-1, with a tentative D call TRBD1 (5 bases). The origin of this receptor is a boy aged 2 to 9 with acute lymphoblastic leukemia, due to receive a stem cell transplant. The specimen comprised PBMCs, sampled before TCRalphabeta/CD19-depleted stem cell transplant. CDR3 protein: CASSLRGDTEAFF. The CDR3 bases are TGTGCCAGCAGTTTGAGAGGGGACACTGAAGCTTTCTTT.